This T cell receptor (beta chain) was identified in a study of early stage breast cancer tumors. Study summary: Seven to nine ER+/PR+/HER2- tumors were invasive ductal; a few were invasive lobular. Samples were sequenced at around 10-fold average coverage. General study results and limits: Commonly generated sequences made up most enriched TCRB sequences shared between patients. Tumor and normal breast were distinguished via blood comparison in about 85% of the 16 patients.

This clone is a singleton in its sample. Its target is unknown. Only in-frame clones appear in the TCRdb table, and some are missing; sequencing was by immunoSEQ multiplex PCR. The table has about 72,000 clones, approximately 79% seen once. Trimming pared 3 bases from V and 6 bases from J, leaving 9 bases between. Per germline, CDR1 KGHSH and CDR2 LQKENI. The CDR3 is 13 residues long. This receptor was identified in a person in their sixties with breast cancer. The gene calls are TRBV18 and TRBJ2-1; D not certain. The sample consisted of blood. In DNA, the CDR3 is TGTGCCAGCTCACCTGGCAGGATCAATGAGCAGTTCTTC. Translated: CASSPGRINEQFF.